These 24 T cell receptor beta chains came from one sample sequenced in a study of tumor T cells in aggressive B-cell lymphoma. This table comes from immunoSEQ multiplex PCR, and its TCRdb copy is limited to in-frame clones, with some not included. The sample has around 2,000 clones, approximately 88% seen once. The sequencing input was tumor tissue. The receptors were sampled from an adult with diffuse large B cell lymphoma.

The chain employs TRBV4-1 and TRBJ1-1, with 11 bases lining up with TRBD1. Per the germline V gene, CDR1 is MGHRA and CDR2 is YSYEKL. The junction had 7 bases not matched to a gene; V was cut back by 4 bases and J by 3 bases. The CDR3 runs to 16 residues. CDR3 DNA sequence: TGCGCCAGCAGCCCCGGACAGGGGGCGCGTGACACTGAAGCTTTCTTT. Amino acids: CASSPGQGARDTEAFF.

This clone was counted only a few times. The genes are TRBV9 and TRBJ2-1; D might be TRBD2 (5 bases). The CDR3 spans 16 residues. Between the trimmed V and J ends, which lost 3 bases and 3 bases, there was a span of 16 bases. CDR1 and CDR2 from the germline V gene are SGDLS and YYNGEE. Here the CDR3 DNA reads TGTGCCAGCAGCGGCACCTTAGCGAATAACTACAATGAGCAGTTCTTC. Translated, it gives CASSGTLANNYNEQFF.

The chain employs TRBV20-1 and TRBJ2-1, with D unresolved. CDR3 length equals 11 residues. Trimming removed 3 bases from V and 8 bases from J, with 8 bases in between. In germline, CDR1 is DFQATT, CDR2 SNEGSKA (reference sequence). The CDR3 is CSASRLDEQFF. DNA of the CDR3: TGCAGTGCTAGCAGACTCGATGAGCAGTTCTTC.

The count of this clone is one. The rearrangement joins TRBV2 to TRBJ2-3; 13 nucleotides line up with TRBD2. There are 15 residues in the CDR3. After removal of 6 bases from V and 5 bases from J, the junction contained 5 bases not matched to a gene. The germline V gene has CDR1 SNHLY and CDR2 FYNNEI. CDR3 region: CASRKLAGGKDTQYF. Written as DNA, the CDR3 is TGTGCCAGCAGGAAACTAGCGGGAGGGAAAGATACGCAGTATTTT.

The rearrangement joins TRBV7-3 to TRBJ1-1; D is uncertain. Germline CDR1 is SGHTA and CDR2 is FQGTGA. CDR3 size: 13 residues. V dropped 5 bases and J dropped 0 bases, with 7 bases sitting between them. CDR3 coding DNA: TGTGCCAGCAGCGCCCACATGAACACTGAAGCTTTCTTT. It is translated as CASSAHMNTEAFF.

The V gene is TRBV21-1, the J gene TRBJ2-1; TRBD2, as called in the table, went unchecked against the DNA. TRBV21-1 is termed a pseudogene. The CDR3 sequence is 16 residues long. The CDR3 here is CASSKAGGSSYNEQFF. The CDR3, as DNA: TGTGCCAGCAGCAAAGCGGGGGGAAGCTCCTACAATGAGCAGTTCTTC.

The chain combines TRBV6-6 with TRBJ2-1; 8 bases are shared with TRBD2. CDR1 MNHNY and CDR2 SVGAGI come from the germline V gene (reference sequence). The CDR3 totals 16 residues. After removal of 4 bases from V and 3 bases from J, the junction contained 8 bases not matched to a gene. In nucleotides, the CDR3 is TGTGCCAGCAGTTCCCTGGCGGGAGGAGGCTACAATGAGCAGTTCTTC. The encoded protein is CASSSLAGGGYNEQFF.

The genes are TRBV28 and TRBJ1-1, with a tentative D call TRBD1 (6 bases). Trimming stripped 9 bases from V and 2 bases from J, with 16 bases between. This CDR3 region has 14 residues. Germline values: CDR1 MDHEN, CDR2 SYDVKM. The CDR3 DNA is TGTGCCAGACCACCAGGGGTGGGAAACACTGAAGCTTTCTTT. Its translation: CARPPGVGNTEAFF. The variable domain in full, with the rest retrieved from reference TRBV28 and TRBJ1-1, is DVKVTQSSRYLVKRTGEKVFLECVQDMDHENMFWYRQDPGLGLRLIYFSYDVKMKEKGDIPEGYSVSREKKERFSLILESASTNQTSMYLCARPPGVGNTEAFFGQGTRLTVV.

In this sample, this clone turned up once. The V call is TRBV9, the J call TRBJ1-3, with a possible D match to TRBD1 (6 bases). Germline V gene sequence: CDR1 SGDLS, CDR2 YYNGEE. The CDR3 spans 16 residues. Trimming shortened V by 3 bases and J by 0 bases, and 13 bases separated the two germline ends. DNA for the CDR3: TGTGCCAGCAGCGACGGACAGTTAAGCTCTGGAAACACCATATATTTT. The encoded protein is CASSDGQLSSGNTIYF. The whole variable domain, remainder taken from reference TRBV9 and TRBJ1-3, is DSGVTQTPKHLITATGQRVTLRCSPRSGDLSVYWYQQSLDQGLQFLIQYYNGEERAKGNILERFSAQQFPDLHSELNLSSLELGDSALYFCASSDGQLSSGNTIYFGEGSWLTVV.

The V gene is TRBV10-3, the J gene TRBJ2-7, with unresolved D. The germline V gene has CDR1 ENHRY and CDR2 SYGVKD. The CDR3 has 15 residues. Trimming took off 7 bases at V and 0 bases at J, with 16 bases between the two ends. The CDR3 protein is CAINPPGLSSYEQYF. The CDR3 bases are TGTGCCATCAACCCCCCAGGCCTATCCTCCTACGAGCAGTACTTC.

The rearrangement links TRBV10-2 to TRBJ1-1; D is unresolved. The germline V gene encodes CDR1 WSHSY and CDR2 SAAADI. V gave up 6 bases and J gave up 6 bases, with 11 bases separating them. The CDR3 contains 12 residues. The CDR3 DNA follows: TGCGCCAGCAGCCCGACTCTGGCTGAAGCTTTCTTT. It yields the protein CASSPTLAEAFF.

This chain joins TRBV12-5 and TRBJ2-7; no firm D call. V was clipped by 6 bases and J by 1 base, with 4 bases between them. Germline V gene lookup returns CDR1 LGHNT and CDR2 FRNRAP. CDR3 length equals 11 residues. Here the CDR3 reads CASGQSYEQYF. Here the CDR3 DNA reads TGTGCTAGTGGACAGTCCTACGAGCAGTACTTC.

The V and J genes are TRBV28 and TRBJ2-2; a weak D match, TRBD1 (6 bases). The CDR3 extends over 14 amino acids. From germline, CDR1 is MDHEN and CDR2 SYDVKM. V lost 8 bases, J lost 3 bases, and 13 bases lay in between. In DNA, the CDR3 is TGTGCCAGCGCCCGGGACATTTACACCGGGGAGCTGTTTTTT. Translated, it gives CASARDIYTGELFF.

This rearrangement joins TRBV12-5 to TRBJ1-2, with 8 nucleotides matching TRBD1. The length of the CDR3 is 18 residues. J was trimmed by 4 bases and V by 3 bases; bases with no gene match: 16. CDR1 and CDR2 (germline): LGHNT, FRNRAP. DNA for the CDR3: TGTGCTAGTGGTTTCGAATTCCAGGGGGCCTCCGACTTCTATGGCTACACCTTC. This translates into CASGFEFQGASDFYGYTF. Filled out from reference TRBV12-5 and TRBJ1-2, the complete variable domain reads DARVTQTPRHKVTEMGQEVTMRCQPILGHNTVFWYRQTMMQGLELLAYFRNRAPLDDSGMPKDRFSAEMPDATLATLKIQPSEPRDSAVYFCASGFEFQGASDFYGYTFGSGTRLTVV.

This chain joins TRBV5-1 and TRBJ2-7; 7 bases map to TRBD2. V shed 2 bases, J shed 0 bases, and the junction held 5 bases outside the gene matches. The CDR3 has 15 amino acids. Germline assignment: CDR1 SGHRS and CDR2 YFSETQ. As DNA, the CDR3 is TGCGCCAGCAGCTTTAGCGGGCCAAGCTCCTACGAGCAGTACTTC. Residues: CASSFSGPSSYEQYF.

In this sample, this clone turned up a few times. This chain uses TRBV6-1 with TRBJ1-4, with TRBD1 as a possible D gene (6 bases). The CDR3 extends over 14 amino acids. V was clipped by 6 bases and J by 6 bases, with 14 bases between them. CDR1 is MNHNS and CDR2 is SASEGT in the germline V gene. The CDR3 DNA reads TGTGCCAGCAGCCAGGGGCCGGGCGATGAAAAACTGTTTTTT. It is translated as CASSQGPGDEKLFF.

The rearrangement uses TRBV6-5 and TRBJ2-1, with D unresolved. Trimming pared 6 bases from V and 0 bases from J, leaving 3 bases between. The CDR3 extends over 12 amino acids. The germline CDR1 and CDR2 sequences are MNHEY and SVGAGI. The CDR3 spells CASRSSYNEQFF. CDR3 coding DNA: TGTGCCAGCAGGAGCTCCTACAATGAGCAGTTCTTC.

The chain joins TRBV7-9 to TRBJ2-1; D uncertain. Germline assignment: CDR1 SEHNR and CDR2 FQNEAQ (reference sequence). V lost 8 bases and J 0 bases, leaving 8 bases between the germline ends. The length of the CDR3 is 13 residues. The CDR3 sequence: CASLTSSYNEQFF. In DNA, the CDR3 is TGTGCCAGCCTTACGAGCTCCTACAATGAGCAGTTCTTC.

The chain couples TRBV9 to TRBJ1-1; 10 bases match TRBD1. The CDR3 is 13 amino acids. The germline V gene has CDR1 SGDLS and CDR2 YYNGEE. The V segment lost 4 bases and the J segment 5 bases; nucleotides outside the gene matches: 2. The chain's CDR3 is CASSPGQGTEAFF. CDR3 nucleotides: TGTGCCAGCAGCCCGGGACAGGGGACTGAAGCTTTCTTT.

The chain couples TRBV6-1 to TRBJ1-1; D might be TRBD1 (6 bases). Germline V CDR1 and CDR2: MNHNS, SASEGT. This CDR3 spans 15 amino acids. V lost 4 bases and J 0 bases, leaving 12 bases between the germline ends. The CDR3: CASSVGQGMNTEAFF. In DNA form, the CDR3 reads TGTGCCAGCAGTGTCGGCCAGGGGATGAACACTGAAGCTTTCTTT.

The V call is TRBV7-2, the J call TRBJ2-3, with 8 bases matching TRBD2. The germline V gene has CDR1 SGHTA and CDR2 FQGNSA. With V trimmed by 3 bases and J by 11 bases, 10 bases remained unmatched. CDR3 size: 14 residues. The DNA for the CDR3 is TGTGCCAGCAGCTTGATTCGGGGGGGGGCAAGGCAGTATTTT. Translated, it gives CASSLIRGGARQYF.

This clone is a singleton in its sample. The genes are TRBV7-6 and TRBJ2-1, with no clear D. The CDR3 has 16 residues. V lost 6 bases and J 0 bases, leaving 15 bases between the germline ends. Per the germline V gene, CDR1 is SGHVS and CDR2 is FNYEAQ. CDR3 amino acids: CASRLAASSSYNEQFF. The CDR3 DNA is TGTGCCAGCAGGCTCGCGGCTTCAAGCTCCTACAATGAGCAGTTCTTC.

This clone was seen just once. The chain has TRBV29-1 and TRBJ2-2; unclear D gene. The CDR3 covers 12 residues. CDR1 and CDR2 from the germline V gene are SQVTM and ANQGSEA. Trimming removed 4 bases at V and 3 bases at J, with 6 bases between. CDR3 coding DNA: TGCAGCGTTGTCAAGCACACCGGGGAGCTGTTTTTT. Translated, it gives CSVVKHTGELFF.

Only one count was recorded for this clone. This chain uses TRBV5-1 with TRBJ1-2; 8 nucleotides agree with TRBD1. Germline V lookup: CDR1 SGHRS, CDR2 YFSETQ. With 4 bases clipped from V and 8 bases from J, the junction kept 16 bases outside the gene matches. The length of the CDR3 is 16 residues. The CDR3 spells CASSQGAQGYYRGYTF. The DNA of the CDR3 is TGCGCCAGCAGCCAGGGGGCACAGGGGTACTATCGCGGCTACACCTTC.